This entry concerns a single T cell receptor beta chain. Its antigen is undetermined. The sample comes from a study of T cells after yellow fever vaccination. General observations from the study: The bulk population could contribute abundant contaminating clonotypes to FACS-sorted repertoires. Reappearance after the booster was seen for most primary-vaccination clones, at more than 95% CD4 and 85% to 90% CD8.

CDR3 length equals 14 residues. CDR1 and CDR2 (germline): MDHEN, SYDVKM. The V segment lost 3 bases and the J segment 7 bases; nucleotides outside the gene matches: 4. The TCR cDNA carried a universal primer site and UMIs from 5'RACE template switching. TCRdb re-called the 5' RACE reads with MiXCR, one entry per CDR3 protein. Of 610,000 or so distinct CDR3 sequences in the sample, 9% to 15% were seen once. The chain is built from TRBV28 and TRBJ1-2; 11 bases are shared with TRBD1. This material consisted of PBMCs, taken on the day of the yellow fever booster vaccination. This TCR was sampled from a man between 25 and 39 years old who received the YFV17D yellow fever vaccine. The CDR3 bases are TGTGCCAGCAGTTTCCGGACAGGGGGCTTTGGCTACACCTTC. Translated: CASSFRTGGFGYTF.